The clone carrying this T cell receptor (beta chain) was seen more than once but under ten times. TCRdb analysed the 5' RACE reads with MiXCR anew, one entry per CDR3 protein. The sample lists under 35,000 distinct CDR3 sequences; roughly a quarter were seen once. Germline loops: CDR1 MNHEY, CDR2 SMNVEV (reference sequence). The germline V and J ends were trimmed by 4 bases and 4 bases, with 13 bases remaining between them. The CDR3 sequence is 14 residues long. The TCR sequence derives from a female donor with breast cancer. The chain has TRBV27 and TRBJ1-1; D uncertain. The sequencing sample was made of memory CD4+ T cells sorted from blood. As to subset: memory CD4+ T cells, CD4+CD45RO+CD25-. The CDR3 DNA is TGTGCCAGCAGTTCACGAACCGGGATCACTGAAGCTTTCTTT. The encoded protein is CASSSRTGITEAFF.